The sequence of this TCR beta chain was determined in a study of cytomegalovirus exposure and HLA in healthy donors. Primers for the PCR totalled 60 Vbeta and 13 Jbeta. The data were produced by immunoSEQ multiplex PCR, yet TCRdb's version contains in-frame clones alone and is incomplete. The profile shows about 65,000 clones, roughly 60% of them singletons. The CDR3 has 13 residues. In germline, CDR1 is SGHNT, CDR2 YYREEE (reference sequence). The V end was cut by 0 bases, the J end by 8 bases, with 11 bases between. This TCR was sampled from a man aged 25-40 years in good health and CMV-seronegative. The sample comprised PBMCs. This chain uses TRBV5-4 with TRBJ1-2, with TRBD1 as a possible D gene (6 bases). The chain's CDR3 is CASSLEQGRGYTF. CDR3 in DNA: TGTGCCAGCAGCTTGGAACAGGGTCGAGGCTACACCTTC.